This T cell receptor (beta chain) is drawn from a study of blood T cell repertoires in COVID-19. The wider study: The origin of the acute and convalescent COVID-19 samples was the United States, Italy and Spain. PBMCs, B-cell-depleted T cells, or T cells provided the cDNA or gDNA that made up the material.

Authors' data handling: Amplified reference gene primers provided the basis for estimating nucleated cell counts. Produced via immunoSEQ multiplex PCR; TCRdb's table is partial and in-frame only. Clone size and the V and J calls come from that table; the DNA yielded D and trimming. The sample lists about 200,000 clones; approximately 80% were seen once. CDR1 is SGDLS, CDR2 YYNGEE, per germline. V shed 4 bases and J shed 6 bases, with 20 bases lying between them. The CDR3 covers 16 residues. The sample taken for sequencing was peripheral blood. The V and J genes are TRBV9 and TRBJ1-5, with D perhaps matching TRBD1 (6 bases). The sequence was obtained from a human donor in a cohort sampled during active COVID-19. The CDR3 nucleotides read TGTGCCAGCAGCCCTAGTGGGGGGGGCGCCGGTCAGCCCCAGCATTTT. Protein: CASSPSGGGAGQPQHF.